This T cell receptor beta chain was observed in a study of Tregs in tolerant kidney transplant recipients. TCRdb's copy holds only in-frame clones and misses some; the assay was immunoSEQ multiplex PCR. The sample lists roughly 50,000 clones, approximately 89% occurring once. The study, taken as a whole, reports: The small number of patients limits these findings pending further validation. Donor-specific Treg expansion exceeded global Treg expansion in tolerant patients, suggesting antigen drive.

Mixed chimerism was transient after nonmyeloablative marrow transplants from related graft donors. In the case of this clone: Its matching antigen is unknown.

The sequences come from CD8+ T cells from blood (PBMCs), collected 12 months after the transplant. The receptor's source is a human patient who received a combined kidney and bone marrow transplant. Part of the T cells may come from the graft donor.

DNA of the CDR3: TGTGCCAGCAGCTCCCAGGCACGGACAGGGGAATCCGGGGAGCTGTTTTTT. Its translation is CASSSQARTGESGELFF. The V call is TRBV7-3, the J call TRBJ2-2; 9 bases are a match to TRBD1. Trimming removed 4 bases from V and 6 bases from J; junction bases left unmatched: 12. The germline CDR1 and CDR2 sequences are SGHTA and FQGTGA. The CDR3 has 17 amino acids.